The present T cell receptor beta chain was sequenced within a study of T cell responses to AZD1222 COVID-19 vaccine. Overall study results and limits: Elevations in Spike-specific TCR breadth and depth followed administration of two AZD1222 doses. Regions 160-218 and 743-854 held dominance among vaccine-associated CD4 TCRs, which spanned spike.

With regard to this clone: Its matching antigen is unknown.

Pooled together were second doses at about 4 or about 12 weeks. Some clones are missing from TCRdb's copy, which holds only in-frame ones; the method was immunoSEQ multiplex PCR. The table lists roughly 110,000 clones, more than 70% of them singletons. The V end lost 1 base, the J end lost 0 bases, and 13 bases lay between the germline ends. The CDR3 consists of 17 residues. Germline-derived CDR1 and CDR2 are MNHNS and SASEGT. The V and J genes are TRBV6-1 and TRBJ1-3; D remains unclear. Sequences were derived from peripheral blood, sampled 28 days after the second AZD1222 dose. This receptor was obtained from an adult who received the AZD1222 COVID-19 vaccine. The CDR3 protein is CASSEGARFSSGNTIYF. The CDR3 DNA is TGTGCCAGCAGTGAAGGTGCACGTTTCAGCTCTGGAAACACCATATATTTT.